This T cell receptor beta chain was obtained from a study of radiotherapy plus CTLA-4 blockade in lung cancer. CDR1 and CDR2 from the germline V gene are MNHNS and SASEGT. V shed 4 bases, J shed 2 bases, and the junction held 4 bases outside the gene matches. CDR3 length equals 16 residues. Here immunoSEQ multiplex PCR was the method, and the copy in TCRdb shows in-frame clones only, minus some. This sample has some 30,000 clones, with under 80% found just once. Alongside CTLA-4 blockade with ipilimumab, patients with chemo-refractory metastatic non-small-cell lung cancer received focal radiation. Study-level results: In blood, tumor-derived TCR clones expanded after radiotherapy plus ipilimumab. The authors reported that early blood T cell clone dynamics, with interferon-beta, best predicted response.

In the case of this clone: The target antigen is unknown.

This TCR came from a human donor with non-small cell lung cancer who had stable disease on radiotherapy plus ipilimumab. Sequenced material: peripheral blood, taken from a patient treated with radiotherapy plus ipilimumab. The chain links TRBV6-1 to TRBJ2-5; TRBD2 matches at 13 bases. CDR3 nucleotides: TGTGCCAGCAGTGTCACACTAGCGGGGGGGCAAGAGACCCAGTACTTC. Encoded protein: CASSVTLAGGQETQYF.